These T cell receptor beta chains were read from a single sample in a study of monozygotic twins with inflammatory bowel disease. From the 5' RACE reads, TCRdb lists one entry per CDR3 protein and no DNA. The sample totals about 160,000 distinct CDR3 sequences; its top ten clones hold approximately 2.4%. The sequenced sample consisted of blood. The receptors shown here come from a human donor with ulcerative colitis or Crohn's disease, or a healthy co-twin of an affected twin (not recorded which). CDR3s include the opening cysteine and the closing phenylalanine or tryptophan.

V: TRBV5-1
J: TRBJ1-4
CDR3: CASSQNRGNEKLFF

V: TRBV20-1
J: TRBJ2-1
CDR3: CSAREDRGLFSEQFF

V: TRBV5-6
J: TRBJ1-1
CDR3: CASSATTGVTEAFF

V: TRBV7-2
J: TRBJ1-2
CDR3: CASSLGQGGNYGYTF

V: TRBV11-2
J: TRBJ1-2
CDR3: CASSHNYGYTF

V: TRBV20-1
J: TRBJ2-5
CDR3: CSASHSQGSGTQYF

V: TRBV4-3
J: TRBJ1-1
CDR3: CASSQDWNTEAFF

V: TRBV20-1
J: TRBJ2-3
CDR3: CSAREGTSAFGTDTQYF

V: TRBV18
J: TRBJ1-4
CDR3: CASSPQGLDEKLFF

V: TRBV4-1
J: TRBJ2-2
CDR3: CASSPRGGRTGELFF

V: TRBV5-6
J: TRBJ1-1
CDR3: CASSQRQGTGEAFF

V: TRBV20-1
J: TRBJ2-3
CDR3: CSATWAGGPLSTDTQYF

V: TRBV7-2
J: TRBJ2-7
CDR3: CASSLAIGTPAYEQYF

V: TRBV18
J: TRBJ2-2
CDR3: CASSPETGGELFF

V: TRBV7-2
J: TRBJ2-7
CDR3: CASSPGLVSFSYEQYF

V: TRBV7-2
J: TRBJ1-1
CDR3: CASSFSTGKFEAFF

V: TRBV2
J: TRBJ2-3
CDR3: CASLFTDTQYF

V: TRBV4-3
J: TRBJ2-5
CDR3: CASSQDWRAAGETQYF

V: TRBV5-1
J: TRBJ2-4
CDR3: CASSLEGNWANIQYF

V: TRBV20-1
J: TRBJ2-7
CDR3: CSASNRSGNYEQYF

V: TRBV27
J: TRBJ2-3
CDR3: CASSLTSGGVADTQYF

V: TRBV19
J: TRBJ1-5
CDR3: CASKGVAGSYHQPQHF

V: TRBV6-2/TRBV6-3
J: TRBJ1-1
CDR3: CASSYGKNTEAFF

V: TRBV12-3/TRBV12-4
J: TRBJ2-5
CDR3: CASSSAGGRETQYF

V: TRBV5-1
J: TRBJ2-2
CDR3: CASKEGGSNTGELFF

V: TRBV9
J: TRBJ2-5
CDR3: CASSEGTAWETQYF

V: TRBV5-6
J: TRBJ1-2
CDR3: CASSFYDRNYGYTF

V: TRBV6-2/TRBV6-3
J: TRBJ2-2
CDR3: CASSYRSGLGTGELFF

V: TRBV5-4
J: TRBJ1-2
CDR3: CASSVYRDRGDYGYTF

V: TRBV20-1
J: TRBJ2-5
CDR3: CSAAPWGTQYF

V: TRBV11-2
J: TRBJ2-3
CDR3: CASSLEGGDTQYF

V: TRBV18
J: TRBJ2-7
CDR3: CASSTGFNSVEQYF

V: TRBV7-6
J: TRBJ1-2
CDR3: CASSSGHDYGYTF

V: TRBV3-1
J: TRBJ2-7
CDR3: CASSPRADRVYEQYF

V: TRBV9
J: TRBJ1-5
CDR3: CASSKQGNQPQHF

V: TRBV3-1
J: TRBJ1-1
CDR3: CASSQALDITEAFF

V: TRBV12-3/TRBV12-4
J: TRBJ2-5
CDR3: CASSLGVAGLAGEETQYF

V: TRBV3-1
J: TRBJ2-7
CDR3: CASTSGGARSYEQYF

V: TRBV14
J: TRBJ2-3
CDR3: CASSPLAGQDTQYF

V: TRBV10-3
J: TRBJ1-1
CDR3: CAISDEASGEGTEAFF

V: TRBV5-1
J: TRBJ2-1
CDR3: CASSSQGDEQFF

V: TRBV6-1
J: TRBJ2-7
CDR3: CASRQGGTAPYEQYF

V: TRBV2
J: TRBJ2-3
CDR3: CASSSVRASTDTQYF

V: TRBV6-5
J: TRBJ2-5
CDR3: CASSYSGTSGQETQYF

V: TRBV7-8
J: TRBJ1-2
CDR3: CASSLRGARDYGYTF

V: TRBV20-1
J: TRBJ2-3
CDR3: CSASRQGSSTDTQYF